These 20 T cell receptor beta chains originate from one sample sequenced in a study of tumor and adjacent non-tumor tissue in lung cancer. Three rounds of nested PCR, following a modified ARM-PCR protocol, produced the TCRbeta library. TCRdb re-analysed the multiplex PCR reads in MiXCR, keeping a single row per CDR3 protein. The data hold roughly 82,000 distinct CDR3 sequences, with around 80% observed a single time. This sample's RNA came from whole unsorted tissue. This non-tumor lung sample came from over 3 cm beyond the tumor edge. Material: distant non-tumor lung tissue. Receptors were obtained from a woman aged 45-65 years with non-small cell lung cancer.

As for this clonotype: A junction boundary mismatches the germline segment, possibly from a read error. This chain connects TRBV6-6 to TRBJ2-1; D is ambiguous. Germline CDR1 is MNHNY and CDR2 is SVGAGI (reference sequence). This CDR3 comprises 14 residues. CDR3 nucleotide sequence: TGTGCGAGCATCCCTCGACATCTTTTCAATGAGCAGTTCTTC. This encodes CASIPRHLFNEQFF.

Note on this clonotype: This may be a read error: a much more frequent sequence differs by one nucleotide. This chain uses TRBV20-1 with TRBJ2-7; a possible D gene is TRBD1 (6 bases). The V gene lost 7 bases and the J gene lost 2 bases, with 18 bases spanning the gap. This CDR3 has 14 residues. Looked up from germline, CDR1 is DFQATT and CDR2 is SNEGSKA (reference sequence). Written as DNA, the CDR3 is TGCAGTGTAACGGACAGATTGGGGACCTACGAGCAGTACTTC. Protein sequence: CSVTDRLGTYEQYF.

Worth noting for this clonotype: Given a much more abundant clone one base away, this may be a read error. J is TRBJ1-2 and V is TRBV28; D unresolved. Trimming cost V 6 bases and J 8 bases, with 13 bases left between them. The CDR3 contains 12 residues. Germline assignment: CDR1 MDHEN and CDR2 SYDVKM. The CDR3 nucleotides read TGTGCCAGCAGGACCGGCAAGGCCGGCTACACCTTC. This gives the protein CASRTGKAGYTF.

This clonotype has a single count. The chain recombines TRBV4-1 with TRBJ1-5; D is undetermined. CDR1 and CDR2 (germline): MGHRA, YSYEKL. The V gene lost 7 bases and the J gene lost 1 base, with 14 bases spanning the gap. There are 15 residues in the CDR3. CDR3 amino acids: CASNHDPGSNQPQHF. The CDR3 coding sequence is TGCGCCAGCAACCATGATCCGGGCAGCAATCAGCCCCAGCATTTT.

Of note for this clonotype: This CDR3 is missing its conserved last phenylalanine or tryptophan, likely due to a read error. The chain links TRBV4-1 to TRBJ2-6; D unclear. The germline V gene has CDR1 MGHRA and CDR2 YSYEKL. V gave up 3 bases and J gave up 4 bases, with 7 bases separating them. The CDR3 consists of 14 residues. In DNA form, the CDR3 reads TGCGCCAGCAGCCAGGACGCCGGGGCCAACGTCCTGACTTAC. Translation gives CASSQDAGANVLTY.

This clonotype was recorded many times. In DNA, the CDR3 is TGTGCCAGCAGTGCCACAGGCGTAGAAGCTTTCTTT. Encoded protein: CASSATGVEAFF. The chain recombines TRBV6-1 with TRBJ1-1, with D possibly being TRBD1 (5 bases). The CDR3 runs to 12 residues. Between the trimmed V and J ends, which lost 4 bases and 8 bases, there was a span of 11 bases. Per the germline V gene, CDR1 is MNHNS and CDR2 is SASEGT.

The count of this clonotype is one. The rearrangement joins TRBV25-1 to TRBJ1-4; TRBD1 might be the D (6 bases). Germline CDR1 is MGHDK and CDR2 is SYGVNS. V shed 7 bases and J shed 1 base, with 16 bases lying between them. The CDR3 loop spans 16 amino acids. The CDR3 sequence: CASNDSGTITNEKLFF. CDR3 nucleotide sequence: TGTGCCAGCAATGATTCGGGGACAATAACTAATGAAAAACTGTTTTTT.

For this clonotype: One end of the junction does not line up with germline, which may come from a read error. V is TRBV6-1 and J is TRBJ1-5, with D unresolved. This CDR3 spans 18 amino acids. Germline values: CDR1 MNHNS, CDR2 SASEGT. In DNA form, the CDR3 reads TGTGCCAGCTGTGAAGCGACCTTTAATATCAGTGTTCATCAGCCCCAGCATTTT. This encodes CASCEATFNISVHQPQHF.

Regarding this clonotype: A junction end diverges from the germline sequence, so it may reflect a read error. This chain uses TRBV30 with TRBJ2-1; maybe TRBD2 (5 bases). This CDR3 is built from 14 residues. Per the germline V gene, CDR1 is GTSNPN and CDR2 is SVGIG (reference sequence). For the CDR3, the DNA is TGTGACTGGAGGCTAAGCCTTACAATGAATGAGCAGTTCTTC. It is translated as CDWRLSLTMNEQFF.

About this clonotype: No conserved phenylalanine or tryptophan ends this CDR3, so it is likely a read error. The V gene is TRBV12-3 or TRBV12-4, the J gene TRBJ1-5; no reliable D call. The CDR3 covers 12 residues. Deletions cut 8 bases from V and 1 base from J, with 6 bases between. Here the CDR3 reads CASGDSNQPQHY. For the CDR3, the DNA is TGTGCCAGCGGCGACAGCAATCAGCCCCAGCATTAT.

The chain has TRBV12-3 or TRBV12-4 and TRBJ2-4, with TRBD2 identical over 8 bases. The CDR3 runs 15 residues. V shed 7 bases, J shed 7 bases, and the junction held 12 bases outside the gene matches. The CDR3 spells CASNFWREDRNIQYF. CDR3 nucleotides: TGTGCCAGCAATTTCTGGCGGGAGGACCGGAACATTCAGTACTTC.

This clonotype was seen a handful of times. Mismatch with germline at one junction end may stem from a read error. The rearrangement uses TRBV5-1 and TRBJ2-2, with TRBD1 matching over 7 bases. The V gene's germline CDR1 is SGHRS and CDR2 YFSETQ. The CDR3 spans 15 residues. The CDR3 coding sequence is TGCGCCAGCAGCTTGAGGGGGCGAATCGTAGGGGAACTGTTTTTT. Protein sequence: CASSLRGRIVGELFF.

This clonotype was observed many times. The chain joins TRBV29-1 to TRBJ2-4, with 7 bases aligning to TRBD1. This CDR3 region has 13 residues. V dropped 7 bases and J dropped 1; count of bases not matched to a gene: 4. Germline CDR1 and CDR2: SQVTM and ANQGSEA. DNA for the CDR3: TGCAGCGCTCTACAGGGGGCCAAAAACATTCAGTACTTC. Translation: CSALQGAKNIQYF.

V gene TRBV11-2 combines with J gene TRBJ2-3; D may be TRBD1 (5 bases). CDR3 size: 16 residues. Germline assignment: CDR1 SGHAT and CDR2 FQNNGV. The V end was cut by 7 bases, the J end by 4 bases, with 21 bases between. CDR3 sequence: CASTLWGQPASDTQYF. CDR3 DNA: TGTGCCAGCACCTTGTGGGGCCAGCCAGCGTCAGATACGCAGTATTTT. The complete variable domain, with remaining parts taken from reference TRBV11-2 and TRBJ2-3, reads EAGVAQSPRYKIIEKRQSVAFWCNPISGHATLYWYQQILGQGPKLLIQFQNNGVVDDSQLPKDRFSAERLKGVDSTLKIQPAKLEDSAVYLCASTLWGQPASDTQYFGPGTRLTVL.

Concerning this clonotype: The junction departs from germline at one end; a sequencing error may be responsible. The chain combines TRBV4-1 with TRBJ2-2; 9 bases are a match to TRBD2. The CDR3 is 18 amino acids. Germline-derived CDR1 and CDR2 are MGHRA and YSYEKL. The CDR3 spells CASSQVGSSGIFAVELVF. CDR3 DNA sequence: TGCGCCAGCAGCCAAGTGGGATCTAGCGGGATATTTGCCGTGGAGCTGGTATTT.

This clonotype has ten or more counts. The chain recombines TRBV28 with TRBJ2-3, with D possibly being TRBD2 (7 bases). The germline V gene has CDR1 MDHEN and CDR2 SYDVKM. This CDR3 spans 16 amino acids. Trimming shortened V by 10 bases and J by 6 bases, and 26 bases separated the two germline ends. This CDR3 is CATTTGGTPHVDTQYF. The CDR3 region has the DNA TGTGCCACAACTACCGGGGGGACACCCCATGTGGATACGCAGTATTTT.

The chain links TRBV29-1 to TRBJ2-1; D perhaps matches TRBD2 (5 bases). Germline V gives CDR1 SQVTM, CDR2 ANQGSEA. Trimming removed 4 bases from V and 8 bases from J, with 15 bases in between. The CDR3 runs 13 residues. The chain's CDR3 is CSVAPRRSHEQFF. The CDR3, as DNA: TGCAGCGTTGCACCCCGGAGGAGCCATGAGCAGTTCTTC.

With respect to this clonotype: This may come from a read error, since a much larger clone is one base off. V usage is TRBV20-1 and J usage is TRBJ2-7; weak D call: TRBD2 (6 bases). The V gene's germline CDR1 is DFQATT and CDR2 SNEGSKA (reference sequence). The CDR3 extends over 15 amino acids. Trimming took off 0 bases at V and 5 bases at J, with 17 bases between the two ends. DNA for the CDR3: TGCAGTGCTAGAGACCCGGGGAGGTGGCTGGACGAGCAGTACTTC. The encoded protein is CSARDPGRWLDEQYF.

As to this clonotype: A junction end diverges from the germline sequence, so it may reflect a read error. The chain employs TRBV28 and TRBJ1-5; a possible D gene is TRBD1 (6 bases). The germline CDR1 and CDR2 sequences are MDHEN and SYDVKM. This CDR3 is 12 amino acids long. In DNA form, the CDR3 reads TGTGCTAGCATCCCCCCCAGGGGTCCCCAGCATTTT. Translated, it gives CASIPPRGPQHF.

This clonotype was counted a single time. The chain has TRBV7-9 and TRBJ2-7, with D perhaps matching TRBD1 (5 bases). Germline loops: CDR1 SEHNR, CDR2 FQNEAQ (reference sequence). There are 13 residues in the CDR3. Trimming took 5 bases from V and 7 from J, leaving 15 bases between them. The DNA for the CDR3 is TGTGCCAGCAGCGTCAGGGATGTAGGGGAGCAGTACTTC. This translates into CASSVRDVGEQYF. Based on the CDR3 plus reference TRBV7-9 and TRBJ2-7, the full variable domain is DTGVSQNPRHKITKRGQNVTFRCDPISEHNRLYWYRQTLGQGPEFLTYFQNEAQLEKSRLLSDRFSAERPKGSFSTLEIQRTEQGDSAMYLCASSVRDVGEQYFGPGTRLTVT.